This entry lists 4 T cell receptor beta chains sequenced from one sample in a study of tumor-infiltrating lymphocytes in primary liver carcinoma. For each extraction, RNA and DNA were obtained together from approximately 20-30 mg of unsorted bulk tissue. Researchers generated TCR beta cDNA from about 530 ng of total RNA, relying on a constant-region primer. A slightly modified ARM-PCR protocol with three nested multiplex PCR rounds produced these TCR beta libraries. The study ran its first two PCR rounds for roughly 10 cycles each, using TRBV1-TRBV30 forward primers and a C-beta reverse primer. Using its own MiXCR run on the multiplex PCR reads, TCRdb lists one record per CDR3 protein. The sample contains about 190,000 distinct CDR3 sequences, 70% to 90% of which appear only once. The specimen sequenced was tumor tissue from primary liver carcinoma. The receptor set was obtained from a man aged 40-50 years with primary liver carcinoma and hepatitis B virus infection.

About this clonotype itself: One end of the junction is discordant with germline, which a read error may explain. The chain employs TRBV7-9 and TRBJ2-7; D could derive from TRBD1 or TRBD2 (6 bases each). The length of the CDR3 is 15 residues. CDR1 is SEHNR and CDR2 is FQNEAQ in the germline V gene (reference sequence). The CDR3 DNA reads as TGTGCTAGCAGTCCCGTGGGGGGCAGGGGTAACGAGCAGTACTTC. The encoded protein is CASSPVGGRGNEQYF.

Of note for this clonotype: A read error may produce the germline difference seen at one junction end. This chain connects TRBV5-4 to TRBJ1-2, with TRBD1 identical over 11 bases. The length of the CDR3 is 15 residues. Germline CDR1 reads SGHNT; CDR2 reads YYREEE (reference sequence). The CDR3 coding sequence is TGTGCGAGCAGCGGGACAGGGGGGCTCGACTATGGCTACACCTTC. The encoded protein is CASSGTGGLDYGYTF. Full variable domain (rest looked up from reference TRBV5-4 and TRBJ1-2): ETGVTQSPTHLIKTRGQQVTLRCSSQSGHNTVSWYQQALGQGPQFIFQYYREEENGRGNFPPRFSGLQFPNYSSELNVNALELDDSALYLCASSGTGGLDYGYTFGSGTRLTVV.

The chain has TRBV6-1 and TRBJ2-1; a possible D gene is TRBD2 (7 bases). This CDR3 is built from 16 residues. The germline V and J ends were trimmed by 11 bases and 8 bases, with 28 bases remaining between them. Looked up from germline, CDR1 is MNHNS and CDR2 is SASEGT. The CDR3 DNA reads TGTGCCGGCACACTCAATTGGGGGGGGCCCGCGGATGAGCAGTTCTTC. Amino acid sequence: CAGTLNWGGPADEQFF.

In regard to this clonotype: The germline gene is not matched at one end of the junction; a read error may be the cause. This chain uses TRBV6-1 with TRBJ2-7; D unclear. This CDR3 is 15 amino acids long. CDR1 is MNHNS, CDR2 SASEGT, per germline. The chain's CDR3 is CASSEGEWAFYEQYF. The CDR3 DNA reads as TGTGCCAGCAGTGAAGGAGAGTGGGCTTTCTACGAACAGTACTTC.